The present T cell receptor (beta chain) was sequenced within a study of T-cell memory formation after mild COVID-19. Study context: Largely, the TCR clusters proved donor specific. Study-level findings and limits: The CD4+ clones that contracted clustered mainly within CM and EM, and the CD8+ clones concentrated in EMRA.

TCRdb re-derived calls from the 5' RACE reads in MiXCR, one entry per CDR3 protein. The sample contains some 350,000 distinct CDR3 sequences, roughly 15% of which appear only once. With respect to this clonotype: Antigen specificity is unknown.

V dropped 7 bases and J dropped 6; count of bases not matched to a gene: 11. The CDR3 length is 15 residues. This sequence joins TRBV12-3 or TRBV12-4 and TRBJ2-1; 8 positions agree with TRBD2. Source material: PBMCs or a T cell subset sorted from them (not recorded which). This TCR was recovered from a man between 18 and 35 years old who had mild COVID-19 (a few samples of this study predate the infection). Cell type and time point are not known. The CDR3 DNA is TGTGCCAGCAACCCTGGACGGGGGGGCCTCAATGAGCAGTTCTTC. Its protein is CASNPGRGGLNEQFF.